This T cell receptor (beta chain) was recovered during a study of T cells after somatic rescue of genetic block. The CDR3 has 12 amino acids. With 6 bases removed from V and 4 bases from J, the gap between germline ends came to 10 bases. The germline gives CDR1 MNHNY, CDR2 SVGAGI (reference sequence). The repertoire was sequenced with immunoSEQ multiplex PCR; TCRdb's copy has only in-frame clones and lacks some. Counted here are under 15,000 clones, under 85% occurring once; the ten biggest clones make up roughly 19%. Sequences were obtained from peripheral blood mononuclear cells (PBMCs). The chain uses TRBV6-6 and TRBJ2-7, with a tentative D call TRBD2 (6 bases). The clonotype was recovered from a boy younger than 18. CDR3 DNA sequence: TGTGCCAGCAGGGAGGGGTTTTACGAGCAGTACTTC. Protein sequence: CASREGFYEQYF.